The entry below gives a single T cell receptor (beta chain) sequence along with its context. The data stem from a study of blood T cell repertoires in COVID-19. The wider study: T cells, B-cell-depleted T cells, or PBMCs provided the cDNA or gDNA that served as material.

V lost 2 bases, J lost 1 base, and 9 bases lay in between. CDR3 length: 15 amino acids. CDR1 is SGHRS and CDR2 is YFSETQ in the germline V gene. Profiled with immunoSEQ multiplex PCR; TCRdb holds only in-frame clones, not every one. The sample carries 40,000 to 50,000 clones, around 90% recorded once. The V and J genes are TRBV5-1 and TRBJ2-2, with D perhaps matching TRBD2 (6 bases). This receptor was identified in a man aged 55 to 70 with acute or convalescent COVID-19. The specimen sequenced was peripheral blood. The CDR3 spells CASSLGTLNTGELFF. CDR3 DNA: TGCGCCAGCAGCTTAGGGACTCTGAACACCGGGGAGCTGTTTTTT.